This T cell receptor (beta chain) was captured in a study of metastatic and nonmetastatic thyroid tumors. Looking at the study overall: For malignant and benign thyroid patients, tumor or nodule tissue and blood were the sources whose repertoires were compared. Study findings and constraints: Compared with benign nodules, malignant thyroid tumors were reported to have significantly higher TCR beta diversity in both blood and tumor.

Original data processing: Clinicopathological groups of papillary thyroid cancer showed CDR3 differences that were used to build a distant-metastasis classifier. From the PCR reads, TCRdb re-called clones with MiXCR. TCRdb's processing, not the authors' own work, is the source of the V and J calls. The table shows about 35,000 clones, with 15% to 20% occurring only once. This CDR3 is 17 amino acids long. The V gene lost 9 bases and the J gene lost 1 base, with 24 bases spanning the gap. CDR1 and CDR2 (germline): SGHNT, YENEEA. This clone was seen many times. Its antigen is currently unknown. There were no patients who had received any treatment before thyroid surgery.

The sequence derives from a female donor with papillary thyroid cancer or a benign thyroid nodule (not recorded which). Some clones in this sample may be carry-over from other donors' samples. Sequenced: blood. J is TRBJ2-5 and V is TRBV11-3; no firm D call. The CDR3 region has the DNA TGTGCCAGAGTCCCGTGGGCTAGTTGGCCCACCCAAGAGACCCAGTACTTC. This translates into CARVPWASWPTQETQYF.